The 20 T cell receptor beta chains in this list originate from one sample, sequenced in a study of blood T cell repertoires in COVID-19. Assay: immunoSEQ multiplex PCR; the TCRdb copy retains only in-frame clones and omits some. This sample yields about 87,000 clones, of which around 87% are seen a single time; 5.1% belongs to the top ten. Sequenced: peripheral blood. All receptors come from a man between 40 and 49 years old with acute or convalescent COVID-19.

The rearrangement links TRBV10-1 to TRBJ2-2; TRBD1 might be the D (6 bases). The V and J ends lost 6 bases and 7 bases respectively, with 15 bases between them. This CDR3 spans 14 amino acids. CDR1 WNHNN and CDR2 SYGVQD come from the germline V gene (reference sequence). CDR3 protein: CASRKNRDLGELFF. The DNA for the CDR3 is TGCGCCAGCAGAAAGAACAGGGATCTCGGGGAGCTGTTTTTT.

CDR3 loop: CASSRAGTGFGYTF. CDR3 DNA: TGTGCCAGCAGCCGGGCTGGTACGGGGTTTGGCTACACCTTC. This chain uses TRBV4-2 with TRBJ1-2; D remains ambiguous. The CDR3 extends over 14 amino acids. The germline V and J ends were trimmed by 4 bases and 7 bases, with 16 bases remaining between them. Germline assignment: CDR1 LGHNA and CDR2 YNFKEQ.

The CDR3 bases are TGCGCCAGGACGGACAGGGCGGACACTGAAGCTTTCTTT. Its translation: CARTDRADTEAFF. The rearrangement uses TRBV5-1 and TRBJ1-1; 8 nucleotides match TRBD1. V dropped 8 bases and J dropped 3; count of bases not matched to a gene: 6. The CDR3 is 13 amino acids. Germline V gene lookup returns CDR1 SGHRS and CDR2 YFSETQ.

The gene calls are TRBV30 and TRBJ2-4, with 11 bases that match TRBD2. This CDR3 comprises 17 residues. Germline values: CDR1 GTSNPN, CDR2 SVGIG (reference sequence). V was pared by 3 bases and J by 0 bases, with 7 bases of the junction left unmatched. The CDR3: CAWSPGTSGIAKNIQYF. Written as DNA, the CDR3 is TGTGCCTGGAGCCCGGGGACTAGCGGAATAGCCAAAAACATTCAGTACTTC.

The CDR3 loop reads CASSPFRGGTEAFF. For the CDR3, the DNA is TGTGCCAGCAGCCCCTTTAGAGGGGGCACTGAAGCTTTCTTT. This chain uses TRBV11-2 with TRBJ1-1; tentative D call: TRBD1 (6 bases). Germline assignment: CDR1 SGHAT and CDR2 FQNNGV. V lost 5 bases and J lost 4, with 14 bases in between. The CDR3 has 14 amino acids.

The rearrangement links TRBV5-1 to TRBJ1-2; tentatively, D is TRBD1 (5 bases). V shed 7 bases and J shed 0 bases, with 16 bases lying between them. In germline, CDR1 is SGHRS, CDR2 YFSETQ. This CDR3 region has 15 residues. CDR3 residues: CASSQTGDSNYGYTF. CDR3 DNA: TGCGCCAGCTCGCAAACAGGCGATTCTAACTATGGCTACACCTTC.

The CDR3 is CASSQGGVQPQHF. Here the CDR3 DNA reads TGCGCCAGCAGCCAAGGGGGGGTTCAGCCCCAGCATTTT. V gene TRBV4-3 combines with J gene TRBJ1-5, with TRBD1 as a possible D gene (5 bases). The CDR3 loop spans 13 amino acids. Germline CDR1 LGHNA, CDR2 YSLEER. V gave up 1 base and J gave up 6 bases, with 7 bases separating them.

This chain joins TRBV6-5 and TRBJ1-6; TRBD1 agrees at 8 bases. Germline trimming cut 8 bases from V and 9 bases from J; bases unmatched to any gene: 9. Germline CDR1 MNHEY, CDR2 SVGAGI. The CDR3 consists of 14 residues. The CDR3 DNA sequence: TGTGCCAGCGGCAGGGGGCAGGTATCTTCACCCCTCCACTTT. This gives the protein CASGRGQVSSPLHF.

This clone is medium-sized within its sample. CDR3 residues: CASRVGQGAGELFF. The CDR3 bases are TGTGCCAGCAGGGTGGGACAGGGGGCCGGGGAGCTGTTTTTT. This sequence joins TRBV25-1 and TRBJ2-2; 11 positions agree with TRBD1. CDR1 is MGHDK and CDR2 is SYGVNS in the germline V gene. The V gene end was trimmed by 6 bases and the J gene end by 6 bases; junction bases not matched to a gene: 3. The CDR3 is 14 residues long.

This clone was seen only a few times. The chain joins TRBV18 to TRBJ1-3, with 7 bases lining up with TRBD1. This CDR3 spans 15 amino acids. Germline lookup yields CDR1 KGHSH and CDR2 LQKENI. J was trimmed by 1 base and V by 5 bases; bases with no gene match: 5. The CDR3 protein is CASSKTRGSGNTIYF. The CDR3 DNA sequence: TGTGCCAGCTCAAAAACCAGGGGGTCTGGAAACACCATATATTTT.

The CDR3 protein is CASSLGPGTYNEQFF. The CDR3 coding sequence is TGCGCCAGCAGCTTGGGTCCGGGGACCTACAATGAGCAGTTCTTC. V is TRBV5-1 and J is TRBJ2-1; D is possibly TRBD2 (5 bases). Germline V lookup: CDR1 SGHRS, CDR2 YFSETQ. Trimming cost V 0 bases and J 2 bases, with 9 bases left between them. This CDR3 has 15 residues.

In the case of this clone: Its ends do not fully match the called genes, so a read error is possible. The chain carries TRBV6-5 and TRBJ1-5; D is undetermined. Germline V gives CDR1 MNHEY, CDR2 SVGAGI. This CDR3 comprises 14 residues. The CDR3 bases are TGTGCCAGCAGTACCGGTGCTGGAACTCAGGCCCAGCATTTT. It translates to CASSTGAGTQAQHF.

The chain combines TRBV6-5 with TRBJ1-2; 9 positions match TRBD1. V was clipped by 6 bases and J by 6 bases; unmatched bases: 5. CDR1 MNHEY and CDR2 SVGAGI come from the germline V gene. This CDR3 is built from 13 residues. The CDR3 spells CASRTGGLHGYTF. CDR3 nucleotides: TGTGCCAGCAGGACAGGGGGATTGCATGGCTACACCTTC.

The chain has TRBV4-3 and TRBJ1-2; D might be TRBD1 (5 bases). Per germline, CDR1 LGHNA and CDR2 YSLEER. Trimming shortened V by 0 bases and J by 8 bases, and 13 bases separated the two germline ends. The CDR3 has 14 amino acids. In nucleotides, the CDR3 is TGCGCCAGCAGCCAAGATACGGGGGGGGACGGCTACACCTTC. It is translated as CASSQDTGGDGYTF.

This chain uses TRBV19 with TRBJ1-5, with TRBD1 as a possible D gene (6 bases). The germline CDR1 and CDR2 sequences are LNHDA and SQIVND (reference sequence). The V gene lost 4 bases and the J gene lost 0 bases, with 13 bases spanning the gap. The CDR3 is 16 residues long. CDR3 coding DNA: TGTGCCAGTAGTACTAACAGGGACTATAGCAATCAGCCCCAGCATTTT. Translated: CASSTNRDYSNQPQHF.

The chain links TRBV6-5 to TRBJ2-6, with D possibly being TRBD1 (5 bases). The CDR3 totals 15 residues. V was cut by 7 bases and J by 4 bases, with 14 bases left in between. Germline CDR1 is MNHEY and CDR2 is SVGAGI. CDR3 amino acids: CASTSGHPGANVLTF. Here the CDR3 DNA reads TGTGCCAGCACCTCAGGGCACCCCGGGGCCAACGTCCTGACTTTC.

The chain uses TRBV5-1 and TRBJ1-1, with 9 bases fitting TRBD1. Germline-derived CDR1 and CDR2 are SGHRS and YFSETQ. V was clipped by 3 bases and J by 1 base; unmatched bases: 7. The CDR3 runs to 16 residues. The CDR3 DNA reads TGCGCCAGCAGCTGGACGGGACAGGGTTCGAACACTGAAGCTTTCTTT. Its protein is CASSWTGQGSNTEAFF.

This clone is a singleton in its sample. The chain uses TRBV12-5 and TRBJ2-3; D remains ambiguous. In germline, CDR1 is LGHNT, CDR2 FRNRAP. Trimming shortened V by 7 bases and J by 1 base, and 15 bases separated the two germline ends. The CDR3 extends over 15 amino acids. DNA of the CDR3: TGTGCTAGTGTTTCCGACAATCCTCGCACAGATACGCAGTATTTT. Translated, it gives CASVSDNPRTDTQYF. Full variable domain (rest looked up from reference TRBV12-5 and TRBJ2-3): DARVTQTPRHKVTEMGQEVTMRCQPILGHNTVFWYRQTMMQGLELLAYFRNRAPLDDSGMPKDRFSAEMPDATLATLKIQPSEPRDSAVYFCASVSDNPRTDTQYFGPGTRLTVL.

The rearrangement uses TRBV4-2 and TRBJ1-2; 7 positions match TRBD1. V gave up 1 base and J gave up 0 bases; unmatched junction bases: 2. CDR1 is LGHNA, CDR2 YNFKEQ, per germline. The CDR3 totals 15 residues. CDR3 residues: CASSQGQGTNYGYTF. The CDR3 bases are TGTGCCAGCAGCCAAGGACAGGGAACTAACTATGGCTACACCTTC.

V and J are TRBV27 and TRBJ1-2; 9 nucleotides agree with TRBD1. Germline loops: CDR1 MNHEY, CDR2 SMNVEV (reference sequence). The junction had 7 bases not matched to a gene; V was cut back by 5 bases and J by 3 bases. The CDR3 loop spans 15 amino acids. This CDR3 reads CASSTSGTGYYGYTF. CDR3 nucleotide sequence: TGTGCCAGCAGTACATCCGGGACAGGGTACTATGGCTACACCTTC.